These 19 T cell receptor beta chains were sequenced from one sample in a study of T cells in Graves' hyperthyroidism and ophthalmopathy. TCR beta CDR3 regions were amplified from RNA. A first-round RT-PCR of the TCR CDR3 used the HTBI primer set. MiXCR was run by TCRdb on the multiplex PCR reads, yielding one entry per CDR3 protein. The data show some 600,000 distinct CDR3 sequences, with approximately 15% seen just once and approximately 5.7% held by the top ten. The sequenced material came from blood. The receptors derive from a woman under 40 with Graves' hyperthyroidism that later progressed to Graves' ophthalmopathy.

The chain couples TRBV7-2 to TRBJ1-6, with D tentatively TRBD1 (5 bases). CDR3 length: 18 amino acids. The germline CDR1 and CDR2 sequences are SGHTA and FQGNSA. Trimming took 5 bases from V and 5 from J, leaving 22 bases between them. This chain's CDR3 is CASSPWGEIRLDNSPLHF. In DNA, the CDR3 is TGTGCCAGCAGCCCGTGGGGGGAGATTCGACTCGATAATTCACCCCTCCACTTT.

This clonotype has a count of ten or more. V is TRBV5-6 and J is TRBJ2-3; 7 bases agree with TRBD1. Unmatched junction bases numbered 11, after V lost 4 bases and J lost 3 bases. Germline V lookup: CDR1 SGHDT, CDR2 YYEEEE. The CDR3 covers 16 residues. CDR3 loop: CASSLRGSARTDTQYF. CDR3 in DNA: TGTGCCAGCAGCCTCAGGGGGAGTGCCCGTACAGATACGCAGTATTTT.

Turning to this clonotype: A clone one base away is much larger, so this may be a read error. The chain has TRBV24-1 and TRBJ2-1; the match to TRBD2 covers 7 bases. This CDR3 contains 14 residues. In germline, CDR1 is KGHDR, CDR2 SFDVKD. In DNA form, the CDR3 reads TGTGCCACCGATGCGGGAGCGATAGACAATGAGCTGTTCTTC. Its translation is CATDAGAIDNELFF.

This clonotype has at least ten counts. This sequence joins TRBV28 and TRBJ1-2, with D perhaps matching TRBD1 (6 bases). The length of the CDR3 is 14 residues. V dropped 5 bases and J dropped 2 bases, with 12 bases sitting between them. Germline V gene lookup returns CDR1 MDHEN and CDR2 SYDVKM. Here the CDR3 DNA reads TGTGCCAGCAGTCGAGGGGGAACGAACTATGGCTACACCTTC. Translating gives CASSRGGTNYGYTF.

This clonotype appeared many times. The chain uses TRBV12-5 and TRBJ2-5; D perhaps matches TRBD2 (6 bases). V shed 0 bases and J shed 4 bases, with 18 bases lying between them. Germline lookup yields CDR1 LGHNT and CDR2 FRNRAP. The CDR3 has 17 amino acids. CDR3 amino acids: CASGLVSGAMGPETQYF. The CDR3 nucleotides read TGTGCTAGTGGTTTGGTATCGGGAGCAATGGGGCCAGAGACCCAGTACTTC.

Only a few counts were recorded for this clonotype. J is TRBJ2-1 and V is TRBV29-1; D remains ambiguous. The CDR3 contains 14 residues. The V gene's germline CDR1 is SQVTM and CDR2 ANQGSEA. Trimming removed 6 bases at V and 5 bases at J, with 17 bases between. The CDR3 DNA sequence: TGCAGCGTCCTGCCCGGGCTTCAAAACAATGAGCAGTTCTTC. Its translation: CSVLPGLQNNEQFF.

The chain recombines TRBV18 with TRBJ2-3; perhaps TRBD1 as D (5 bases). The CDR3 runs to 14 residues. Germline V CDR1 and CDR2: KGHSH, LQKENI. V lost 3 bases and J 4 bases, leaving 11 bases between the germline ends. The CDR3 is CASSPRTKPDTQYF. The DNA of the CDR3 is TGTGCCAGCTCACCGCGGACAAAACCAGATACGCAGTATTTT.

This clonotype was seen ten or more times. The chain uses TRBV20-1 and TRBJ1-1; 7 nucleotides align to TRBD1. V gave up 1 base and J gave up 6 bases; unmatched junction bases: 5. The V gene's germline CDR1 is DFQATT and CDR2 SNEGSKA (reference sequence). CDR3 length equals 13 residues. CDR3 sequence reads: CSARVQGSAEAFF. In DNA form, the CDR3 reads TGCAGTGCTAGAGTACAGGGGAGCGCTGAAGCTTTCTTT.

With regard to this clonotype: A read error may explain this, as a much larger clone is one base away. V gene TRBV7-9 combines with J gene TRBJ2-1; D is perhaps TRBD1 (7 bases). V dropped 5 bases and J dropped 3 bases, with 20 bases sitting between them. The CDR3 length is 17 residues. Germline V lookup: CDR1 SEHNR, CDR2 FQNEAQ (reference sequence). In DNA form, the CDR3 reads TGTGCCAGCAGCGTAGGGGGCGGGAACCTGAACTACAATGAGCAGTTCTTC. This sequence encodes CASSVGGGNLNYNEQFF. The full variable domain, its missing parts supplied by reference TRBV7-9 and TRBJ2-1, is DTGVSQNPRHKITKRGQNVTFRCDPISEHNRLYWYRQTLGQGPEFLTYFQNEAQLEKSRLLSDRFSAERPKGSFSTLEIQRTEQGDSAMYLCASSVGGGNLNYNEQFFGPGTRLTVL.

Only a few counts were recorded for this clonotype. The V and J genes are TRBV6-1 and TRBJ2-7, with 8 nucleotides matching TRBD1. This CDR3 is 14 amino acids long. V was pared by 7 bases and J by 6 bases, with 11 bases of the junction left unmatched. Germline V gives CDR1 MNHNS, CDR2 SASEGT. The CDR3 reads CASTVGQGRGEQYF. Written as DNA, the CDR3 is TGTGCCAGCACCGTAGGACAGGGTAGGGGCGAGCAGTACTTC.

To note about this clonotype: It may be a read error: a sequence one base away is much more abundant. The chain employs TRBV18 and TRBJ1-4; TRBD1 is a possible D gene (6 bases). CDR1 KGHSH and CDR2 LQKENI come from the germline V gene. V dropped 3 bases and J dropped 8 bases, with 16 bases sitting between them. The CDR3 length is 15 residues. CDR3 in DNA: TGTGCCAGCTCACCGAACAGGGACTGGGGCGAAAAACTGTTTTTT. Translation: CASSPNRDWGEKLFF.

This clonotype was seen at least ten times. This chain links TRBV20-1 with TRBJ2-2, with 7 bases identical to TRBD1. J gave up 0 bases and V 1 base, and 5 bases lay outside the gene matches. The CDR3 has 16 amino acids. Germline CDR1 reads DFQATT; CDR2 reads SNEGSKA (reference sequence). CDR3 sequence: CSARAPGTANTGELFF. DNA for the CDR3: TGCAGTGCTAGAGCCCCTGGGACAGCGAACACCGGGGAGCTGTTTTTT.

This chain joins TRBV18 and TRBJ1-1; TRBD1 agrees at 9 bases. V dropped 1 base and J dropped 4; count of bases not matched to a gene: 4. Germline CDR1 reads KGHSH; CDR2 reads LQKENI. This CDR3 spans 15 amino acids. The CDR3: CASSPRTGEGTEAFF. The CDR3 DNA reads TGTGCCAGCTCACCACGGACAGGGGAGGGCACTGAAGCTTTCTTT.

Worth noting for this clonotype: The junction departs from germline at one end; a sequencing error may be responsible. The chain is built from TRBV7-2 and TRBJ2-3; 7 positions agree with TRBD2. Germline V gene lookup returns CDR1 SGHTA and CDR2 FQGNSA. The CDR3 extends over 19 amino acids. DNA of the CDR3: TGCGCCAGCAGCCAAGAACCGGGAGGTGGGGTCTACACGGGAGATACGCAGTATTTT. Residues: CASSQEPGGGVYTGDTQYF.

In its sample, this clonotype was seen many times. The chain is built from TRBV28 and TRBJ2-7; TRBD1 agrees at 11 bases. With 2 bases clipped from V and 1 base from J, the junction kept 1 base outside the gene matches. Per the germline V gene, CDR1 is MDHEN and CDR2 is SYDVKM. The CDR3 loop spans 15 amino acids. The CDR3 is CASSLGTGGSYEQYF. The CDR3 DNA is TGTGCCAGCAGTTTAGGGACAGGGGGGTCCTACGAGCAGTACTTC.

This clonotype was recorded at least ten times. This chain's CDR3 is CASSRGRWSSQFF. CDR3 nucleotide sequence: TGTGCCAGCAGCCGGGGACGTTGGTCCTCTCAGTTCTTC. The chain has TRBV3-1 and TRBJ2-1; D tentatively fits TRBD1 or TRBD2 (5 bases each). The germline V and J ends were trimmed by 4 bases and 13 bases, with 17 bases remaining between them. The CDR3 sequence is 13 residues long. From germline, CDR1 is LGHDT and CDR2 YNNKEL (reference sequence).

This clonotype was seen repeatedly, ten times or more. V is TRBV7-9 and J is TRBJ1-3, with D hard to call. Germline values: CDR1 SEHNR, CDR2 FQNEAQ (reference sequence). This CDR3 contains 16 residues. The germline V and J ends were trimmed by 1 base and 7 bases, with 17 bases remaining between them. Here the CDR3 reads CASSLETLHIRNTIYF. DNA of the CDR3: TGTGCCAGCAGCTTAGAAACCTTGCACATCCGGAACACCATATATTTT.

This clonotype was recorded only once. A read error may explain this, as a much larger clone is one base away. CDR3 DNA: TGTGCCTGGAGCATGGGAGGGCAGTTAAACTATGGCTACACCTTC. This codes for CAWSMGGQLNYGYTF. The J gene is TRBJ1-2, the V gene TRBV30, with D hard to call. V shed 3 bases and J shed 2 bases, with 16 bases lying between them. The germline V gene encodes CDR1 GTSNPN and CDR2 SVGIG (reference sequence). This CDR3 contains 15 residues.

This clonotype was picked up many times. This chain connects TRBV2 to TRBJ1-3; D perhaps matches TRBD1 (6 bases). CDR1 SNHLY and CDR2 FYNNEI come from the germline V gene. V was cut by 6 bases and J by 2 bases, with 14 bases left in between. The CDR3 totals 15 residues. The CDR3 region has the DNA TGTGCCAGCAGAGGGGGGACGGCGGCTGGAAACACCATATATTTT. It yields the protein CASRGGTAAGNTIYF.